What follows describes a single T cell receptor (beta chain). The target antigen is unknown. Each cell subset's genomic DNA was divided evenly among several immunoSEQ plates. Clones were read by immunoSEQ multiplex PCR, and TCRdb kept only the in-frame ones, dropping some. Seen here are about 1.5 million clones, 98% observed once, and the top ten hold less than 0.55%. Naive CD4+ cells were CD45RA-selected; the remaining cells were memory. These data originate in a study of shared clonotypes between healthy human individuals. Study results and limitations: Despite large depth, sorted-subset datasets appeared incompletely sequenced. Clonotypes shared by all four donors outscored non-shared clonotypes in generation probability.

Trimming took 4 bases from V and 6 from J, leaving 16 bases between them. The CDR3 spans 13 residues. The germline V gene encodes CDR1 SQVTM and CDR2 ANQGSEA. The TCR comes from a man aged 30 to 39 in good health. The chain is built from TRBV29-1 and TRBJ2-7; D might be TRBD1 (5 bases). The sequenced material came from naive CD4+ T cells sorted from blood. Subset meaning: CD45RA+ positively selected. CDR3 sequence (DNA): TGCAGCGTTGGGGCAGGGATGAATACCGAGCAGTACTTC. Protein sequence: CSVGAGMNTEQYF.